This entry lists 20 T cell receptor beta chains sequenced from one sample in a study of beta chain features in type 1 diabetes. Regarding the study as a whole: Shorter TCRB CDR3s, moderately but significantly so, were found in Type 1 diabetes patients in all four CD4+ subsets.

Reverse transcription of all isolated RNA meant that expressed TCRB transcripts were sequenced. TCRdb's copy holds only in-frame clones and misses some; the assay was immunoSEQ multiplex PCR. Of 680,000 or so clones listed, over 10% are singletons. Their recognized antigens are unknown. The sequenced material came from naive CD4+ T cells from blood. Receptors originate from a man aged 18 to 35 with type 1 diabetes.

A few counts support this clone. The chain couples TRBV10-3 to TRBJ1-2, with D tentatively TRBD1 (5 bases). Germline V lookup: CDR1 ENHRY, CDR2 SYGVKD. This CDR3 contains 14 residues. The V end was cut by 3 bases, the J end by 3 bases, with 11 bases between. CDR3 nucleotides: TGTGCCATCAGTGAACGGGACGGAGACTATGGCTACACCTTC. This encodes CAISERDGDYGYTF.

Here the CDR3 DNA reads TGTGCCAGCAGCCCCGGACTAGCGGGGAACACAGATACGCAGTATTTT. This encodes CASSPGLAGNTDTQYF. V is TRBV28 and J is TRBJ2-3; 12 nucleotides agree with TRBD2. Germline trimming cut 6 bases from V and 2 bases from J; bases unmatched to any gene: 6. The CDR3 spans 16 residues. The germline V gene has CDR1 MDHEN and CDR2 SYDVKM.

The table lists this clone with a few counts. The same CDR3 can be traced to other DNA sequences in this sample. As DNA, the CDR3 is TGTGCCTGGAGTGGTCAGGGGGGAAACCGTCAGCCCCAGCATTTT. Encoded protein: CAWSGQGGNRQPQHF. This sequence joins TRBV30 and TRBJ1-5; 7 nucleotides line up with TRBD1. The germline gives CDR1 GTSNPN, CDR2 SVGIG (reference sequence). With 1 base clipped from V and 6 bases from J, the junction kept 9 bases outside the gene matches. This CDR3 has 15 residues.

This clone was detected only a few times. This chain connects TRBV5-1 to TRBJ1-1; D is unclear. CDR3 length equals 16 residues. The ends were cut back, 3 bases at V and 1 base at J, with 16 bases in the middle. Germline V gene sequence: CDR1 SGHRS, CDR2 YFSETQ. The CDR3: CASSSTEEFKNTEAFF. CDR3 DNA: TGCGCCAGCAGCTCTACAGAGGAATTTAAGAACACTGAAGCTTTCTTT.

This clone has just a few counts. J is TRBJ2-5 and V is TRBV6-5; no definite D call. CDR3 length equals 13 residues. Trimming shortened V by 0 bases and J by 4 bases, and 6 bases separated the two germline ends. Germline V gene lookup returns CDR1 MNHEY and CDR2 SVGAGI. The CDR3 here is CASSYSNGETQYF. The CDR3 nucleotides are TGTGCCAGCAGTTACTCGAATGGAGAGACCCAGTACTTC.

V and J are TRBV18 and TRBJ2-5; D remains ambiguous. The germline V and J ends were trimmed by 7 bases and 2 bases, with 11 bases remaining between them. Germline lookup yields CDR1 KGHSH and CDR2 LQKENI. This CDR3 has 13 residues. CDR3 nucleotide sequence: TGTGCCAGCTGCCGAAGGGTACAAGAGACCCAGTACTTC. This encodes CASCRRVQETQYF.

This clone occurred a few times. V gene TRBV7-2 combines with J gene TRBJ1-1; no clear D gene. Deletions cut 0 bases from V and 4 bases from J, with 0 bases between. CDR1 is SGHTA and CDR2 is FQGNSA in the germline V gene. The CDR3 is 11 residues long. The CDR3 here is CASSLATEAFF. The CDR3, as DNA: TGTGCCAGCAGCTTAGCCACTGAAGCTTTCTTT.

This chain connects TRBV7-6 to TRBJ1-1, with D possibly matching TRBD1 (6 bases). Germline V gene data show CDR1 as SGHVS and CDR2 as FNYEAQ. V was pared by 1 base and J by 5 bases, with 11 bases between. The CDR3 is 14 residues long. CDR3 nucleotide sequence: TGTGCCAGCAGCTTAGGCAGGGGTGAGACTGAAGCTTTCTTT. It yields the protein CASSLGRGETEAFF.

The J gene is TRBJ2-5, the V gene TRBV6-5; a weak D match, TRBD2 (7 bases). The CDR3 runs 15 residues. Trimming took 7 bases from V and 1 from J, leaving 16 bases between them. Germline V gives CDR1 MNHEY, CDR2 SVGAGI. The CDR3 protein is CASTKEGGAQETQYF. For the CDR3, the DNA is TGTGCCAGCACCAAGGAGGGGGGGGCCCAAGAGACCCAGTACTTC.

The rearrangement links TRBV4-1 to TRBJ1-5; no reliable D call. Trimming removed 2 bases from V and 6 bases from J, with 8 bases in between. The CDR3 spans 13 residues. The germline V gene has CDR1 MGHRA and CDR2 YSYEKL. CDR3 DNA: TGCGCCAGCAGCCAATCGTCTAGTCAGCCCCAGCATTTT. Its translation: CASSQSSSQPQHF.

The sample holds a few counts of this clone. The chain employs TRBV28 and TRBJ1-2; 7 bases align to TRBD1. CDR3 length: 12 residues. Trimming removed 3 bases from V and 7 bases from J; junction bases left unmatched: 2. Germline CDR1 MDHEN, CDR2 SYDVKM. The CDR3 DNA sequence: TGTGCCAGCAGTTTGGGGACAGTTGGCTACACCTTC. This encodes CASSLGTVGYTF.

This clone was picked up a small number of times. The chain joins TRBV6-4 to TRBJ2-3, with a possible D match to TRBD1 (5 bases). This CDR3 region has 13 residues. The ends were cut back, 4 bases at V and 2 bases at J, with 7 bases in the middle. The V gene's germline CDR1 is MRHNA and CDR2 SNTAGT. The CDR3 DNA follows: TGTGCCAGCAGTGTACAGGCCACAGATACGCAGTATTTT. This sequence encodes CASSVQATDTQYF.

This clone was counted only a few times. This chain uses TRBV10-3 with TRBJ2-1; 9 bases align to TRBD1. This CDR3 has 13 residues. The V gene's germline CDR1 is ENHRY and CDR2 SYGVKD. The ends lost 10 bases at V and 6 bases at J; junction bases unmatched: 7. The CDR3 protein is CATGGQGINEQFF. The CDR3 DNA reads TGTGCCACTGGGGGACAGGGTATCAATGAGCAGTTCTTC.

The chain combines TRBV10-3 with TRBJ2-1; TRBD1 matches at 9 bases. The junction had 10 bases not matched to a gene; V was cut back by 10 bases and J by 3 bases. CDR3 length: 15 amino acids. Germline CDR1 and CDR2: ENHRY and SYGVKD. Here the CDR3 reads CATMGQGVDYNEQFF. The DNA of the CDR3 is TGTGCCACTATGGGACAGGGTGTTGACTACAATGAGCAGTTCTTC.

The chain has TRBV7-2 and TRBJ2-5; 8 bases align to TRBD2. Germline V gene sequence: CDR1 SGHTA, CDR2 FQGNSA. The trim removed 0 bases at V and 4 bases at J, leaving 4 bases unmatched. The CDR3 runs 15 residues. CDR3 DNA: TGTGCCAGCAGCTTAGCTAGCGGGGCCAGAGAGACCCAGTACTTC. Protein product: CASSLASGARETQYF.

The chain's CDR3 is CASSLGLQGAGQPQHF. Here the CDR3 DNA reads TGTGCCAGCAGCTTGGGCCTACAGGGGGCTGGCCAGCCCCAGCATTTT. This chain uses TRBV5-6 with TRBJ1-5; 9 nucleotides match TRBD1. The CDR3 loop spans 16 amino acids. V shed 0 bases, J shed 7 bases, and the junction held 8 bases outside the gene matches. From germline, CDR1 is SGHDT and CDR2 YYEEEE.

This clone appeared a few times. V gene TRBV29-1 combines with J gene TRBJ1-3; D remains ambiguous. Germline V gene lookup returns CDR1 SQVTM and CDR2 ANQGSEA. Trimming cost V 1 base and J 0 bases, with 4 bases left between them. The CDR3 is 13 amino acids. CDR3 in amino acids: CSVEATSGNTIYF. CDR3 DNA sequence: TGCAGCGTTGAAGCCACCTCTGGAAACACCATATATTTT.

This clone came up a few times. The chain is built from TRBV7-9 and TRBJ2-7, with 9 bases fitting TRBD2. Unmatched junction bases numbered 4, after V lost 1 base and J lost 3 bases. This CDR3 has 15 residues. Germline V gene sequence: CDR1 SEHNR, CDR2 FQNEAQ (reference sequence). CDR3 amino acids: CASSLGSGGLYEQYF. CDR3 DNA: TGTGCCAGCAGCTTAGGTAGCGGGGGCCTCTACGAGCAGTACTTC.

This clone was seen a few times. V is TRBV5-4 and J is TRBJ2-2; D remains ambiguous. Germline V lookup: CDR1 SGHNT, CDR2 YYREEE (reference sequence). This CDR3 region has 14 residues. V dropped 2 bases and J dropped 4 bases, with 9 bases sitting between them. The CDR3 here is CASSLDTSTGELFF. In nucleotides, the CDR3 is TGTGCCAGCAGCTTAGACACGAGCACCGGGGAGCTGTTTTTT.

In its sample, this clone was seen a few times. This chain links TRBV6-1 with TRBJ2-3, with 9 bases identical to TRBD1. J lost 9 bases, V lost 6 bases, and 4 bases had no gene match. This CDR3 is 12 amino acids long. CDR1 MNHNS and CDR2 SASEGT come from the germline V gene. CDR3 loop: CASSPDRGTQYF. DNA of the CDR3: TGTGCCAGCAGCCCCGACAGGGGGACGCAGTATTTT.